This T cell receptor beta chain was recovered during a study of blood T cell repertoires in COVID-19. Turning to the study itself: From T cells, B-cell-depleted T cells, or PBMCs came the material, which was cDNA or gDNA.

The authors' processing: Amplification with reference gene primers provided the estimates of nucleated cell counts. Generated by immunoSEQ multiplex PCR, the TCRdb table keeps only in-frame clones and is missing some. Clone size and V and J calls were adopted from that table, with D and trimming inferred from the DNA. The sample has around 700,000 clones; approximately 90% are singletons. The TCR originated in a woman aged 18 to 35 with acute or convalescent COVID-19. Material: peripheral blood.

The CDR3 DNA reads TGTGCCAGCAGCCTAAGACAGGGTATGGGTTCAGGCTACACCTTC. This codes for CASSLRQGMGSGYTF. V is TRBV4-2 and J is TRBJ1-2; 7 positions match TRBD1. The germline gives CDR1 LGHNA, CDR2 YNFKEQ. The CDR3 loop spans 15 amino acids. V gave up 4 bases and J gave up 8 bases; unmatched junction bases: 13.